The 31 T cell receptor beta chains below come from one sample, sequenced in a study of memory CD8 T cells in hepatitis C reinfection. Sequenced by immunoSEQ multiplex PCR; TCRdb stores in-frame clones only, minus some. The sample holds tens of thousands of clones, nearly 90% seen once. Documented time point: pre-reinfection, 55 to 20 weeks before reinfection detection. Sorted cells were sequenced directly ex vivo without any in vitro expansion. The sample consisted of naive CD8+ T cells sorted from blood. The receptor source for this set is a young man with hepatitis C virus infection.

The chain is built from TRBV5-4 and TRBJ2-3; the D gene is possibly TRBD2 (6 bases). Trimming stripped 2 bases from V and 2 bases from J, with 12 bases between. CDR1 is SGHNT, CDR2 YYREEE, per germline (reference sequence). CDR3 length: 15 residues. The CDR3 reads CASSFVRGDTDTQYF. The CDR3 coding sequence is TGTGCCAGCAGCTTTGTTCGCGGGGACACAGATACGCAGTATTTT.

V is TRBV6-4 and J is TRBJ2-5, with D tentatively TRBD2 (5 bases). Germline CDR1 is MRHNA and CDR2 is SNTAGT. Trimming removed 2 bases at V and 5 bases at J, with 9 bases between. The CDR3 runs to 13 residues. The CDR3 DNA sequence: TGTGCCAGCAGTGACCTCCCGGGGGAGACCCAGTACTTC. It is translated as CASSDLPGETQYF.

This clone is a singleton in its sample. The chain is built from TRBV29-1 and TRBJ1-2; 10 positions match TRBD1. This CDR3 has 12 amino acids. V trimming: 7 bases; J trimming: 10 bases; junction bases outside the gene matches: 9. The V gene's germline CDR1 is SQVTM and CDR2 ANQGSEA. Here the CDR3 DNA reads TGCAGCGCGGTACCCGGGACAGGGGCCTACACCTTC. Residues: CSAVPGTGAYTF.

The chain couples TRBV10-2 to TRBJ1-1; 8 bases align to TRBD1. V shed 8 bases, J shed 0 bases, and the junction held 2 bases outside the gene matches. This CDR3 has 13 amino acids. CDR1 and CDR2 (germline): WSHSY, SAAADI. CDR3 nucleotide sequence: TGCGCCAGCGCAGGGGGCGTGAACACTGAAGCTTTCTTT. Translated: CASAGGVNTEAFF.

The chain joins TRBV2 to TRBJ1-5; D is possibly TRBD1 (6 bases). This CDR3 contains 18 residues. The germline CDR1 and CDR2 sequences are SNHLY and FYNNEI. With 7 bases removed from V and 0 bases from J, the gap between germline ends came to 22 bases. CDR3 in amino acids: CASTIGGPQSYSNQPQHF. CDR3 DNA: TGTGCCAGCACGATCGGGGGGCCGCAATCTTATAGCAATCAGCCCCAGCATTTT.

The V gene is TRBV5-1, the J gene TRBJ2-1; D is possibly TRBD2 (5 bases). CDR1 and CDR2 from the germline V gene are SGHRS and YFSETQ. The CDR3 has 15 residues. Deletions cut 2 bases from V and 0 bases from J, with 9 bases between. CDR3: CASSFRGDSYNEQFF. Written as DNA, the CDR3 is TGCGCCAGCAGCTTCCGGGGTGACTCCTACAATGAGCAGTTCTTC.

The sample holds one count of this clone. The V and J genes are TRBV7-9 and TRBJ2-7; 10 bases agree with TRBD1. This CDR3 is 16 amino acids long. V shed 2 bases and J 5 bases; nucleotides not matched to a gene: 9. The germline CDR1 and CDR2 sequences are SEHNR and FQNEAQ (reference sequence). CDR3 bases: TGTGCCAGCAGCTTACCGACAGGGGGCAAATTGGACGAGCAGTACTTC. Its translation is CASSLPTGGKLDEQYF.

This clone occurred once. The rearrangement uses TRBV12-2 and TRBJ1-1; the table calls TRBD1, which could not be checked here. TRBV12-2 is annotated as a pseudogene. The CDR3 has 14 amino acids. The CDR3 loop is CASRLGGQNTEAFF. The CDR3 DNA reads as TGTGCAAGTCGCTTAGGGGGCCAAAACACTGAAGCTTTCTTT.

V gene TRBV28 combines with J gene TRBJ2-5; perhaps TRBD1 as D (8 bases). The CDR3 extends over 16 amino acids. Per the germline V gene, CDR1 is MDHEN and CDR2 is SYDVKM. V was trimmed by 5 bases and J by 4 bases, leaving 20 bases between them. The CDR3 DNA reads as TGTGCCAGCAGTCCACTAGGACAGGGAGGGCGAGAGACCCAGTACTTC. Translating it yields CASSPLGQGGRETQYF.

This chain connects TRBV5-4 to TRBJ2-5; a possible D gene is TRBD1 (5 bases). V was pared by 2 bases and J by 3 bases, with 8 bases between. The CDR3 consists of 13 residues. CDR1 is SGHNT and CDR2 is YYREEE in the germline V gene (reference sequence). CDR3 sequence (DNA): TGTGCCAGCAGCTTCCAAGGGGAAGAGACCCAGTACTTC. Its translation is CASSFQGEETQYF. Based on the CDR3 plus reference TRBV5-4 and TRBJ2-5, the full variable domain is ETGVTQSPTHLIKTRGQQVTLRCSSQSGHNTVSWYQQALGQGPQFIFQYYREEENGRGNFPPRFSGLQFPNYSSELNVNALELDDSALYLCASSFQGEETQYFGPGTRLLVL.

The chain is built from TRBV19 and TRBJ2-5; 7 nucleotides line up with TRBD2. Germline loops: CDR1 LNHDA, CDR2 SQIVND (reference sequence). Trimming removed 5 bases from V and 5 bases from J; junction bases left unmatched: 14. The CDR3 is 16 residues long. CDR3 protein: CASSPPGGTGRETQYF. The DNA of the CDR3 is TGTGCCAGTAGTCCCCCGGGAGGAACAGGCCGGGAGACCCAGTACTTC.

DNA of the CDR3: TGTGCCAGCAGCAGCACAGGCTACACTGAAGCTTTCTTT. Its protein product is CASSSTGYTEAFF. This chain connects TRBV5-6 to TRBJ1-1; possibly TRBD1 for D (5 bases). CDR1 and CDR2 from the germline V gene are SGHDT and YYEEEE. The CDR3 is made up of 13 amino acids. Trimming shortened V by 4 bases and J by 3 bases, and 10 bases separated the two germline ends.

This chain joins TRBV6-5 and TRBJ1-1; 7 bases map to TRBD1. The ends lost 7 bases at V and 3 bases at J; junction bases unmatched: 8. The CDR3 runs to 14 residues. Germline V gene sequence: CDR1 MNHEY, CDR2 SVGAGI. CDR3 protein: CASTQDRVYTEAFF. In DNA, the CDR3 is TGTGCCAGCACCCAAGACAGGGTTTACACTGAAGCTTTCTTT.

The sample holds one count of this clone. The chain is built from TRBV7-9 and TRBJ2-5, with TRBD1 matching 12 bases. V trimming: 1 base; J trimming: 4 bases; junction bases outside the gene matches: 10. Germline V gives CDR1 SEHNR, CDR2 FQNEAQ (reference sequence). This CDR3 region has 18 residues. CDR3 region: CASSLVVAGTGGAETQYF. DNA for the CDR3: TGTGCCAGCAGCTTAGTGGTGGCCGGGACAGGGGGCGCAGAGACCCAGTACTTC.

On this clone itself: A read error may account for a junction end that differs from germline. The chain couples TRBV10-2 to TRBJ2-5, with D possibly being TRBD2 (6 bases). CDR3 length: 11 residues. Germline V CDR1 and CDR2: WSHSY, SAAADI. CDR3 coding DNA: TGCGCCACCCGGGGAGGAGAGACCCAGCACTTC. The encoded protein is CATRGGETQHF.

This clone was seen only once. The chain employs TRBV7-2 and TRBJ2-1; D is possibly TRBD2 (6 bases). The germline V and J ends were trimmed by 1 base and 4 bases, with 17 bases remaining between them. This CDR3 is 17 amino acids long. Germline CDR1 SGHTA, CDR2 FQGNSA. The CDR3 sequence: CASSLEVISEGYNEQFF. The CDR3 DNA sequence: TGTGCCAGCAGCTTAGAAGTCATCTCGGAGGGGTACAATGAGCAGTTCTTC.

This clone came up a few times. The chain recombines TRBV2 with TRBJ1-1; D possibly corresponds to TRBD1 (6 bases). CDR1 and CDR2 (germline): SNHLY, FYNNEI. Trimming removed 4 bases at V and 5 bases at J, with 17 bases between. The CDR3 totals 15 residues. The CDR3 sequence: CASSVSQTGKTEAFF. In DNA, the CDR3 is TGTGCCAGCAGTGTAAGCCAAACAGGGAAAACTGAAGCTTTCTTT. The variable domain in full, with the rest retrieved from reference TRBV2 and TRBJ1-1, is EPEVTQTPSHQVTQMGQEVILRCVPISNHLYFYWYRQILGQKVEFLVSFYNNEISEKSEIFDDQFSVERPDGSNFTLKIRSTKLEDSAMYFCASSVSQTGKTEAFFGQGTRLTVV.

The chain employs TRBV7-2 and TRBJ1-5, with D unclear. CDR3 size: 15 residues. The germline V gene encodes CDR1 SGHTA and CDR2 FQGNSA. V lost 3 bases and J 4 bases, leaving 13 bases between the germline ends. CDR3 coding DNA: TGTGCCAGCAGCTTCCCCGGGAAACCAAATCAGCCCCAGCATTTT. It yields the protein CASSFPGKPNQPQHF.

V gene TRBV5-1 combines with J gene TRBJ2-3, with D possibly TRBD1 on 5 matching bases. The CDR3 extends over 18 amino acids. CDR1 is SGHRS, CDR2 YFSETQ, per germline. The ends were cut back, 4 bases at V and 0 bases at J, with 21 bases in the middle. The CDR3 region is CASSPTGRAQASTDTQYF. CDR3 coding DNA: TGCGCCAGCAGCCCCACCGGCAGGGCGCAAGCTAGCACAGATACGCAGTATTTT.

The chain uses TRBV28 and TRBJ2-1, with 9 bases fitting TRBD1. Germline lookup yields CDR1 MDHEN and CDR2 SYDVKM. The V segment lost 1 base and the J segment 6 bases; nucleotides outside the gene matches: 1. There are 14 residues in the CDR3. Here the CDR3 reads CASSLLTGGNEQFF. CDR3 bases: TGTGCCAGCAGTTTATTGACAGGGGGCAATGAGCAGTTCTTC.

The V and J genes are TRBV15 and TRBJ2-7; D gene ambiguous. With 4 bases removed from V and 1 base from J, the gap between germline ends came to 8 bases. Germline V CDR1 and CDR2: LNHNV, YYDKDF (reference sequence). The CDR3 covers 13 residues. This chain's CDR3 is CATSIDVSYEQYF. For the CDR3, the DNA is TGTGCCACCAGCATAGACGTTTCCTACGAGCAGTACTTC.

This chain uses TRBV6-5 with TRBJ2-1, with 8 bases matching TRBD1. Germline trimming cut 6 bases from V and 3 bases from J; bases unmatched to any gene: 7. CDR1 and CDR2 (germline): MNHEY, SVGAGI. The CDR3 covers 15 residues. CDR3 amino acids: CASSRGQGLYNEQFF. The CDR3 DNA sequence: TGTGCCAGCAGCAGAGGACAGGGACTCTACAATGAGCAGTTCTTC.

The genes are TRBV6-1 and TRBJ2-5, with D unresolved. CDR1 is MNHNS and CDR2 is SASEGT in the germline V gene. The length of the CDR3 is 12 residues. V lost 5 bases and J 3 bases, leaving 7 bases between the germline ends. CDR3 residues: CASSLDEETQYF. The CDR3 DNA reads TGTGCCAGCAGTCTAGACGAAGAGACCCAGTACTTC.

The chain uses TRBV28 and TRBJ2-3, with 10 bases matching TRBD2. Germline lookup yields CDR1 MDHEN and CDR2 SYDVKM. Losses at the gene ends were 1 base for V and 5 bases for J; bases not matched to a gene: 6. This CDR3 contains 16 residues. The CDR3 DNA follows: TGTGCCAGCAGTTTATTCGAGGAGCGGGAGGGAGATACGCAGTATTTT. It translates to CASSLFEEREGDTQYF.

The V and J genes are TRBV19 and TRBJ2-1, with D possibly TRBD1 on 6 matching bases. The ends were cut back, 3 bases at V and 5 bases at J, with 14 bases in the middle. The CDR3 loop spans 15 amino acids. Germline assignment: CDR1 LNHDA and CDR2 SQIVND (reference sequence). CDR3 amino acids: CASSMRGSYNNEQFF. DNA of the CDR3: TGTGCCAGTAGTATGAGGGGGTCCTATAACAATGAGCAGTTCTTC.

The chain couples TRBV9 to TRBJ2-5, with 10 bases matching TRBD1. The CDR3 has 14 residues. The J segment lost 9 bases and the V segment lost 3 bases, leaving 8 bases of the junction unmatched. Germline V gene lookup returns CDR1 SGDLS and CDR2 YYNGEE. CDR3 region: CASSETGGQGAQYF. The CDR3, as DNA: TGTGCCAGCAGCGAGACAGGGGGCCAGGGGGCCCAGTACTTC.

This chain links TRBV12-5 with TRBJ2-1, with 10 bases aligning to TRBD2. Germline loops: CDR1 LGHNT, CDR2 FRNRAP. The junction had 10 bases not matched to a gene; V was cut back by 10 bases and J by 7 bases. This CDR3 is built from 14 residues. The CDR3 here is CATRLAGAQNEQFF. The CDR3 DNA reads TGTGCTACTAGACTAGCGGGCGCCCAGAATGAGCAGTTCTTC. The entire variable domain, with the rest obtained from reference TRBV12-5 and TRBJ2-1, is as follows: DARVTQTPRHKVTEMGQEVTMRCQPILGHNTVFWYRQTMMQGLELLAYFRNRAPLDDSGMPKDRFSAEMPDATLATLKIQPSEPRDSAVYFCATRLAGAQNEQFFGPGTRLTVL.

This chain uses TRBV19 with TRBJ1-5, with unresolved D. The CDR3 sequence is 14 residues long. The germline CDR1 and CDR2 sequences are LNHDA and SQIVND (reference sequence). Trimming removed 6 bases at V and 3 bases at J, with 12 bases between. The CDR3 DNA is TGTGCCAGTAGCCACTCCGGTTACAATCAGCCCCAGCATTTT. This encodes CASSHSGYNQPQHF.

This clone was found a few times. The J gene is TRBJ1-5, the V gene TRBV6-1; D not resolved. The germline gives CDR1 MNHNS, CDR2 SASEGT. This CDR3 is built from 14 residues. With 1 base removed from V and 3 bases from J, the gap between germline ends came to 7 bases. The CDR3 region has the DNA TGTGCCAGCAGTGAAGACAGTTTCAATCAGCCCCAGCATTTT. This encodes CASSEDSFNQPQHF.

The rearrangement joins TRBV7-6 to TRBJ2-1; D not resolved. Germline values: CDR1 SGHVS, CDR2 FNYEAQ. The CDR3 is made up of 14 amino acids. Between the trimmed V and J ends, which lost 2 bases and 6 bases, there was a span of 11 bases. The CDR3 bases are TGTGCCAGCAGCTTATTTAGTTCGGGCAATGAGCAGTTCTTC. Its translation is CASSLFSSGNEQFF.

This rearrangement joins TRBV7-9 to TRBJ1-4; 7 bases line up with TRBD1. This CDR3 has 14 amino acids. Unmatched junction bases numbered 8, after V lost 6 bases and J lost 7 bases. CDR1 and CDR2 (germline): SEHNR, FQNEAQ (reference sequence). The CDR3 is CASRGPGQLEKLFF. In DNA form, the CDR3 reads TGTGCCAGCAGAGGACCGGGACAGCTTGAAAAACTGTTTTTT.